This T cell receptor (beta chain) stems from a study of T cell responses to AZD1222 COVID-19 vaccine. A word on this clone: The antigen is unknown.

The CDR3 totals 14 residues. V was pared by 0 bases and J by 4 bases, with 9 bases between. The germline V gene has CDR1 MNHNY and CDR2 SVGAGI (reference sequence). Study conclusions and caveats: Clonal diversity may have been underestimated, and the donors were mostly white British, with more females than males. Repertoires were sampled only after the peak T cell response.

Sequencing used immunoSEQ multiplex PCR; TCRdb keeps in-frame clones, though not all of them. This table holds 100,000 to 150,000 clones, around nine tenths found once. Sequencing used peripheral blood, obtained on day 0 of AZD1222 vaccination. V gene TRBV6-6 combines with J gene TRBJ1-2, with D unresolved. This receptor was taken from an adult in good health. The CDR3 sequence: CASSYSATPYGYTF. CDR3 nucleotide sequence: TGTGCCAGCAGTTACTCCGCTACGCCCTATGGCTACACCTTC.